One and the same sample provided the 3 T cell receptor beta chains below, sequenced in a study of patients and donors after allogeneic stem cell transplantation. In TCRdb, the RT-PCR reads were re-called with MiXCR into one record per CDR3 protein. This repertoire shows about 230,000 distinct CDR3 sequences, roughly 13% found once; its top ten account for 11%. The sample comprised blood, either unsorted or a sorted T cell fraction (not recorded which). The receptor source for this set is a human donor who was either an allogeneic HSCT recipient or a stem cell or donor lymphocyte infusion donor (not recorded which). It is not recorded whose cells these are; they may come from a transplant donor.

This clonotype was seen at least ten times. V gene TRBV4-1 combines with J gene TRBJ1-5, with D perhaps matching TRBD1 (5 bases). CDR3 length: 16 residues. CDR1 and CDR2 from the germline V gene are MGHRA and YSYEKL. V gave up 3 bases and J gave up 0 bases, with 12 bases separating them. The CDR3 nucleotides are TGCGCCAGCAGCCATGGTGGACATCTTAGCAATCAGCCCCAGCATTTT. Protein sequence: CASSHGGHLSNQPQHF.

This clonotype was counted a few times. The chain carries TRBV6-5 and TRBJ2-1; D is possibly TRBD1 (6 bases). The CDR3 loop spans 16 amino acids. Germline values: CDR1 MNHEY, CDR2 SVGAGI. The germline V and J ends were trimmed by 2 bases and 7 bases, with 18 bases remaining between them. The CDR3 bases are TGTGCCAGCAGTTACGGGTACCCAGGGACACGGAATGAGCAGTTCTTC. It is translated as CASSYGYPGTRNEQFF.

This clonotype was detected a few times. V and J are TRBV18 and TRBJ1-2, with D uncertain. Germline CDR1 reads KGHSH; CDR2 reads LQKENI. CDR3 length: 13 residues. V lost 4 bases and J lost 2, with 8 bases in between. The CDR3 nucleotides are TGTGCCAGCTCACAGGACGAGAACTATGGCTACACCTTC. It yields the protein CASSQDENYGYTF.